This is a list of T cell receptor beta chains from one sample in a study of blood T cells in healthy people across ages. From the 5' RACE reads, TCRdb called clonotypes with MiXCR, one entry per CDR3 protein. The sample includes around 650,000 distinct CDR3 sequences, 35% to 50% of them seen just once. Source material: blood. These receptors all stem from a man at least 80 years old in good health. Both conserved end residues are part of each CDR3. D genes are given only for firm matches. Only some rows state a clone size, as once, few, many or a class for expanded clones.

>14|.|TRBV9|TRBJ1-2|.
CASSSPGQAPGYTF
TGTGCCAGCAGCTCCCCTGGACAAGCTCCGGGCTACACCTTC
>14|.|TRBV3-1|TRBJ2-4|.
CASSQREGQNIQYF
TGTGCCAGCAGCCAACGGGAAGGTCAAAACATTCAGTACTTC
>13|few|TRBV3-1|TRBJ1-2|.
CASSPGTTGFYTF
TGTGCCAGCAGCCCAGGGACGACGGGGTTCTACACCTTC
>15|few|TRBV5-6|TRBJ2-3|TRBD2
CASSRRTSMVDTQYF
TGTGCCAGCAGCCGACGGACTAGCATGGTAGATACGCAGTATTTT
>15|many|TRBV9|TRBJ2-1|TRBD2
CASSEVAGGLGEQFF
TGTGCCAGCAGCGAAGTAGCGGGAGGTTTGGGTGAGCAGTTCTTC
>15|once|TRBV6-1|TRBJ1-5|.
CASLPQANSNQPQHF
TGTGCCAGCCTTCCCCAGGCTAATAGCAATCAGCCCCAGCATTTT
>13|few|TRBV7-9|TRBJ1-1|TRBD1
CASSLGQGTEAFF
TGTGCCAGCAGCTTAGGACAGGGGACTGAAGCTTTCTTT
>15|few|TRBV7-2|TRBJ2-3|.
CASSPRKGVTDTQYF
TGTGCCAGCAGCCCTAGGAAGGGCGTCACAGATACGCAGTATTTT
>18|.|TRBV20-1|TRBJ2-6|TRBD2
CSARDRLAGSSGANVLTF
TGCAGTGCTAGAGATCGACTAGCGGGGTCCTCTGGGGCCAACGTCCTGACTTTC
>14|many|TRBV29-1|TRBJ2-3|.
CSVASGGQGDTQYF
TGCAGCGTTGCTAGCGGGGGACAGGGAGATACGCAGTATTTT
>14|.|TRBV5-1|TRBJ2-2|.
CATRQFAHTGELFF
TGCGCCACCCGACAGTTCGCGCACACCGGGGAGCTGTTTTTT
>13|.|TRBV28|TRBJ2-3|.
CASSFQQRDTQYF
TGTGCCAGCAGTTTCCAGCAGCGAGATACGCAGTATTTT
>14|.|TRBV9|TRBJ2-7|.
CASSVAQGRYEQYF
TGTGCCAGCAGCGTAGCTCAGGGGCGATACGAGCAGTACTTC
>17|.|TRBV20-1|TRBJ2-7|TRBD2
CSAPGTSGSGYDNEQYF
TGCAGTGCTCCAGGGACTAGCGGGAGCGGGTATGACAATGAGCAGTACTTC
>17|.|TRBV9|TRBJ2-7|TRBD1
CASSPRSDDRGLNEQYF
TGTGCCAGCAGCCCACGCTCAGATGACAGGGGGCTGAACGAGCAGTACTTC
>15|few|TRBV5-6|TRBJ1-3|.
CASSSPTASGNTIYF
TGTGCCAGCAGCTCCCCGACAGCCTCTGGAAACACCATATATTTT
>18|few|TRBV15|TRBJ2-1|TRBD1
CATSRPSRTGGAYNEQFF
TGTGCCACCAGCAGACCTTCGCGGACAGGGGGCGCCTACAATGAGCAGTTCTTC
>13|.|TRBV6-2/TRBV6-3|TRBJ2-7|.
CASSPNWGYEQYF
TGTGCCAGCAGTCCCAATTGGGGGTACGAGCAGTACTTC
>14|.|TRBV6-2/TRBV6-3|TRBJ2-1|.
CASSSTSIYNEQFF
TGTGCCAGCAGTTCGACTAGTATCTACAATGAGCAGTTCTTC
>14|.|TRBV6-6|TRBJ2-5|.
CASTEQGLQETQYF
TGTGCCAGCACAGAACAGGGCCTCCAAGAGACCCAGTACTTC
>12|.|TRBV6-5|TRBJ1-5|TRBD1
CASGAHRGPQHF
TGTGCCAGCGGCGCACACAGGGGACCCCAGCATTTT
>14|.|TRBV10-3|TRBJ2-3|.
CAIKGASGTDTQYF
TGTGCCATCAAAGGGGCTAGCGGCACAGATACGCAGTATTTT
>14|.|TRBV20-1|TRBJ2-7|.
CSASPGASSYEQYF
TGCAGTGCTAGCCCGGGAGCTTCGTCCTACGAGCAGTACTTC
>13|.|TRBV2|TRBJ2-3|.
CASSGRPNYTQYF
TGTGCCAGCAGTGGACGCCCCAACTATACGCAGTATTTT
>14|once|TRBV27|TRBJ2-3|TRBD1
CAAARDRPTDTQYF
TGTGCCGCCGCCCGGGACAGACCCACAGATACGCAGTATTTT
>17|once|TRBV20-1|TRBJ2-5|.
CSARDPATGGYQEAQYF
TGCAGTGCTAGAGACCCGGCGACGGGGGGCTACCAAGAGGCCCAGTACTTC
>13|.|TRBV11-2|TRBJ2-5|.
CASSSIRGTEQYF
TGTGCCAGCAGCTCGATTAGGGGGACTGAGCAGTACTTC
>15|.|TRBV6-2/TRBV6-3|TRBJ1-1|TRBD1
CASSYTQGAGTEAFF
TGTGCCAGCAGTTACACTCAGGGGGCGGGCACTGAAGCTTTCTTT
>17|.|TRBV5-5|TRBJ2-7|.
CASSRAMRTGIPYEQYF
TGTGCCAGCAGCCGCGCTATGCGAACAGGGATCCCCTACGAGCAGTACTTC
>15|few|TRBV20-1|TRBJ2-7|TRBD2
CSARTSGRRRYEQYF
TGCAGTGCTAGAACTAGCGGGAGGAGGCGTTACGAGCAGTACTTC
>15|.|TRBV27|TRBJ2-1|TRBD2
CASSLLAGGSNEQFF
TGTGCCAGCAGCCTCCTAGCGGGGGGCTCCAATGAGCAGTTCTTC
>11|few|TRBV20-1|TRBJ1-2|TRBD1
CSAHGQGAYTF
TGCAGTGCTCACGGACAGGGTGCCTACACCTTC
>17|few|TRBV4-1|TRBJ2-3|.
CASSQEGSLDSTDTQYF
TGCGCCAGCAGCCAAGAAGGTTCGCTAGATAGCACAGATACGCAGTATTTT
>14|few|TRBV20-1|TRBJ2-7|.
CSATRGAGNYEQYF
TGCAGTGCTACTCGGGGCGCCGGTAACTACGAGCAGTACTTC
>14|.|TRBV29-1|TRBJ2-7|.
CSVEEGRSPYEQYF
TGCAGCGTTGAAGAGGGGCGCTCCCCCTACGAGCAGTACTTC
>13|few|TRBV20-1|TRBJ2-1|.
CSAKATLESEQFF
TGCAGTGCTAAGGCTACTCTAGAAAGTGAGCAGTTCTTC
>17|.|TRBV28|TRBJ2-6|TRBD1
CASSLFGTGEGANVLTF
TGTGCCAGCAGTTTATTCGGGACAGGGGAAGGGGCCAACGTCCTGACTTTC
>17|few|TRBV3-1|TRBJ2-1|.
CASSQVRRLQSYNEQFF
TGTGCCAGCAGCCAAGTTCGGCGTCTTCAGTCTTACAATGAGCAGTTCTTC
>16|many|TRBV7-2|TRBJ2-7|.
CASSPYRGPLSYEQYF
TGTGCCAGCAGCCCGTATCGGGGGCCTCTTTCCTACGAGCAGTACTTC
>13|once|TRBV7-2|TRBJ2-2|.
CASSPVATGELFF
TGTGCCAGCAGCCCCGTCGCCACCGGGGAGCTGTTTTTT
>15|.|TRBV5-1|TRBJ2-4|.
CASSLAGDSGNIQYF
TGCGCCAGCAGCTTGGCAGGGGATTCGGGAAACATTCAGTACTTC
>15|.|TRBV2|TRBJ2-3|.
CASSVPNPASDTQYF
TGTGCCAGCAGCGTTCCTAATCCAGCGTCGGATACGCAGTATTTT
>12|few|TRBV14|TRBJ2-7|.
CASSSNRHEQYF
TGTGCCAGCAGCTCCAATCGTCACGAGCAGTACTTC
>14|few|TRBV7-2|TRBJ2-3|.
CAITGTTVGDTQYF
TGTGCTATCACCGGGACGACGGTCGGAGATACGCAGTATTTT
>13|few|TRBV20-1|TRBJ2-5|.
CSASSGGWETQYF
TGCAGTGCATCTTCGGGGGGCTGGGAGACCCAGTACTTC
>15|few|TRBV20-1|TRBJ1-5|TRBD1
CSARDPTGVYQPQHF
TGCAGTGCTAGAGACCCTACAGGGGTCTATCAGCCCCAGCATTTT